One and the same sample provided the 2 T cell receptor beta chains below, sequenced in a study of blood T cells in healthy people across ages (dated by TCRdb to between 2015 and 2016). The library was obtained by 5' RACE. The instrument was an Illumina HiSeq 2500. A second PCR of roughly 6 to 11 cycles was run with a J-beta primer mix and a sample-barcoded 5' primer. TCRdb took the public reads, trimmed them with fastp at Q25, ran MiXCR for clone calling and kept in-frame beta chains. Each record represents a unique CDR3 protein, reported with the most common genes and DNA among its rows. The table for this sample lists 1.5 million to 2 million distinct CDR3 sequences; roughly 52% of them were counted only once. The ten largest account for around 2.1% of the sample. Sequenced material: blood. The source of these receptors is a woman in her thirties or forties in good health.

The V call is TRBV12-3 or TRBV12-4, the J call TRBJ2-5; tentatively, D is TRBD2 (6 bases). Trimming took off 1 base at V and 4 bases at J, with 13 bases between the two ends. This CDR3 contains 15 residues. CDR3 sequence: CASSLGGTTLETQYF. The CDR3 nucleotides read TGTGCCAGCAGTTTAGGCGGGACCACCTTAGAGACCCAGTACTTC.

This clonotype was found a few times. The V call is TRBV29-1, the J call TRBJ2-3, with TRBD2 matching over 11 bases. Germline V gene sequence: CDR1 SQVTM, CDR2 ANQGSEA. The CDR3 runs to 18 residues. The ends lost 4 bases at V and 2 bases at J; junction bases unmatched: 14. Here the CDR3 DNA reads TGCAGCGTTGTAGATCTAGCGGGGGGTAATACTCTCACAGATACGCAGTATTTT. Amino acid sequence: CSVVDLAGGNTLTDTQYF.